This T cell receptor (beta chain) was obtained from a study of cytomegalovirus exposure and HLA in healthy donors. CDR3 length: 15 residues. V lost 0 bases and J 7 bases, leaving 14 bases between the germline ends. Germline V gene sequence: CDR1 SGDLS, CDR2 YYNGEE. As regards this clone: Its target is not known.

The study ran its PCR with 60 Vbeta and 13 Jbeta primers. Repertoires were generated with immunoSEQ multiplex PCR, while TCRdb's copy carries only in-frame clones and drops some. The repertoire has about 140,000 clones, about 80% of them found once; the top ten carry roughly 2.1%. General study results and limits: A later analysis linked a missense variant in DCLRE1C to the trimming of TCR beta V and J genes.

Sequenced sample: PBMCs. This chain connects TRBV9 to TRBJ2-4, with D maybe TRBD2 (5 bases). The sequence was collected from a woman in her 40s in good health and CMV-seronegative. Here the CDR3 DNA reads TGTGCCAGCAGCGTAGCCCCGGGAAGGGAGAACATTCAGTACTTC. Residues: CASSVAPGRENIQYF.